The 31 T cell receptor beta chains below were found in one sample sequenced in a study of T-cell memory formation after mild COVID-19. Each CDR3 protein is one row after TCRdb ran MiXCR on the 5' RACE reads. Of 430,000 or so distinct CDR3 sequences in the sample, approximately 25% are singletons; the top ten hold approximately 13%. The source material was PBMCs or a T cell subset sorted from them (not recorded which). These receptors were collected from an adult woman who had mild COVID-19 (a few samples of this study predate the infection). Cell type and time point are not known.

This clonotype was detected once. This chain connects TRBV27 to TRBJ2-1, with no clear D. The V gene's germline CDR1 is MNHEY and CDR2 SMNVEV (reference sequence). The CDR3 totals 12 residues. V lost 3 bases and J 5 bases, leaving 5 bases between the germline ends. CDR3 sequence reads: CASSFPHNEQFF. In nucleotides, the CDR3 is TGTGCCAGCAGTTTTCCCCACAATGAGCAGTTCTTC.

This clonotype turned up a few times. The rearrangement links TRBV4-1 to TRBJ2-1, with TRBD2 matching 9 bases. Germline CDR1 MGHRA, CDR2 YSYEKL. The CDR3 loop spans 15 amino acids. The V gene end was trimmed by 5 bases and the J gene end by 3 bases; junction bases not matched to a gene: 5. CDR3 coding DNA: TGCGCCAGCAGCTCAGCGGGGGGACTCTACAATGAGCAGTTCTTC. This encodes CASSSAGGLYNEQFF.

The V gene is TRBV10-2, the J gene TRBJ2-3, with D unclear. V lost 4 bases and J 3 bases, leaving 20 bases between the germline ends. Germline V gene sequence: CDR1 WSHSY, CDR2 SAAADI. The CDR3 totals 17 residues. The CDR3 reads CASSAHPFSVGTDTQYF. The CDR3 coding sequence is TGCGCCAGCAGTGCCCACCCGTTCTCGGTGGGGACAGATACGCAGTATTTT.

The V gene is TRBV2, the J gene TRBJ1-1; possibly TRBD1 for D (5 bases). Germline CDR1 is SNHLY and CDR2 is FYNNEI. Trimming left V 6 bases short and J 0 bases short, with 11 bases between. The CDR3 length is 14 residues. The CDR3 loop reads CASRPRGMNTEAFF. The CDR3 region has the DNA TGTGCCAGCAGACCCCGGGGCATGAACACTGAAGCTTTCTTT.

The rearrangement uses TRBV19 and TRBJ1-5; D might be TRBD1 (6 bases). The CDR3 covers 16 residues. Germline V gives CDR1 LNHDA, CDR2 SQIVND (reference sequence). V was trimmed by 6 bases and J by 1 base, leaving 16 bases between them. The DNA for the CDR3 is TGTGCCAGTAGCCCACCGGGGGCCTGGAGCAATCAGCCCCAGCATTTT. The encoded protein is CASSPPGAWSNQPQHF.

This clonotype was detected only a few times. The genes are TRBV6-6 and TRBJ2-2; D call uncertain. Germline assignment: CDR1 MNHNY and CDR2 SVGAGI (reference sequence). V lost 10 bases to trimming and J lost 8 bases, with 8 bases between them. The CDR3 contains 10 residues. CDR3 loop: CATNSGELFF. As DNA, the CDR3 is TGTGCCACCAATTCAGGGGAGCTGTTTTTT.

The chain joins TRBV6-5 to TRBJ1-3, with a tentative D call TRBD1 (6 bases). CDR3 length equals 15 residues. Germline V gene sequence: CDR1 MNHEY, CDR2 SVGAGI. V was shortened by 6 bases and J by 0 bases, with 12 bases between the two germline ends. CDR3 coding DNA: TGTGCCAGCAGGTCAGGACAGCACTCTGGAAACACCATATATTTT. Encoded protein: CASRSGQHSGNTIYF.

The table lists this clonotype with a few counts. The chain recombines TRBV6-4 with TRBJ2-2; 9 nucleotides line up with TRBD2. CDR1 is MRHNA and CDR2 is SNTAGT in the germline V gene. The CDR3 contains 15 residues. The V gene end was trimmed by 5 bases and the J gene end by 6 bases; junction bases not matched to a gene: 7. This chain's CDR3 is CASSRTSAESGELFF. The CDR3 coding sequence is TGTGCCAGCAGTAGGACTAGCGCGGAATCCGGGGAGCTGTTTTTT.

This clonotype came up a few times. The V gene is TRBV10-3, the J gene TRBJ2-1; 7 bases agree with TRBD1. CDR1 is ENHRY and CDR2 is SYGVKD in the germline V gene. V shed 6 bases, J shed 6 bases, and the junction held 8 bases outside the gene matches. This CDR3 region has 14 residues. The CDR3: CAISQGQSFNEQFF. The CDR3 region has the DNA TGTGCCATCAGCCAGGGACAGAGCTTCAATGAGCAGTTCTTC.

This chain links TRBV7-6 with TRBJ2-1; 15 bases match TRBD2. This CDR3 has 17 residues. The V and J ends lost 4 bases and 8 bases, in that order; junction bases with no gene match: 9. Germline loops: CDR1 SGHVS, CDR2 FNYEAQ. The CDR3 is CASSSGLAGGQIHEQFF. For the CDR3, the DNA is TGTGCCAGCAGCTCAGGACTAGCGGGGGGGCAGATCCATGAGCAGTTCTTC.

The chain recombines TRBV20-1 with TRBJ2-3, with 11 bases lining up with TRBD2. V lost 5 bases and J lost 0; bases outside the gene matches: 7. The CDR3 length is 16 residues. CDR1 and CDR2 (germline): DFQATT, SNEGSKA (reference sequence). The DNA for the CDR3 is TGCAGTGCTGGGCCCGGGACTAGCGGAAGCACAGATACGCAGTATTTT. As protein: CSAGPGTSGSTDTQYF.

The chain carries TRBV11-3 and TRBJ2-7; no definite D call. The length of the CDR3 is 13 residues. Germline V gene lookup returns CDR1 SGHNT and CDR2 YENEEA. Trimming pared 4 bases from V and 4 bases from J, leaving 11 bases between. The CDR3 DNA is TGTGCCAGCAGCTCATTAGAAACATACGAGCAGTACTTC. The encoded protein is CASSSLETYEQYF.

This chain uses TRBV28 with TRBJ2-7; 7 bases fit TRBD1. V dropped 6 bases and J dropped 6; count of bases not matched to a gene: 5. The CDR3 has 12 amino acids. The germline CDR1 and CDR2 sequences are MDHEN and SYDVKM. CDR3 DNA sequence: TGTGCCAGCAGCTTAAACAGGGGCGAGCAGTACTTC. Translation: CASSLNRGEQYF.

Only a few counts were recorded for this clonotype. V usage is TRBV7-3 and J usage is TRBJ2-3; TRBD2 matches 7 bases. The CDR3 spans 15 residues. The V gene end was trimmed by 5 bases and the J gene end by 6 bases; junction bases not matched to a gene: 11. Per germline, CDR1 SGHTA and CDR2 FQGTGA. This CDR3 is CASSPGGGRGDTQYF. In DNA, the CDR3 is TGTGCCAGCAGCCCAGGCGGCGGGAGAGGGGATACGCAGTATTTT. The full variable domain, completed using reference TRBV7-3 and TRBJ2-3, is GAGVSQTPSNKVTEKGKYVELRCDPISGHTALYWYRQSLGQGPEFLIYFQGTGAADDSGLPNDRFFAVRPEGSVSTLKIQRTERGDSAVYLCASSPGGGRGDTQYFGPGTRLTVL.

This clonotype showed up just a few times. The V gene is TRBV11-2, the J gene TRBJ1-2; D gene ambiguous. Germline loops: CDR1 SGHAT, CDR2 FQNNGV. The CDR3 runs to 12 residues. V shed 2 bases and J shed 8 bases, with 9 bases lying between them. The CDR3 coding sequence is TGTGCCAGCAGCTTACATGGTAACGGCTACACCTTC. This sequence encodes CASSLHGNGYTF.

This clonotype was picked up one time. This sequence joins TRBV6-4 and TRBJ2-2; D perhaps matches TRBD1 (7 bases). Trimming removed 8 bases from V and 4 bases from J, with 17 bases in between. This CDR3 is 15 amino acids long. The germline V gene has CDR1 MRHNA and CDR2 SNTAGT. CDR3 region: CASSGGPAGTGELFF. For the CDR3, the DNA is TGTGCCAGCTCAGGGGGACCAGCGGGCACCGGGGAGCTGTTTTTT.

This chain links TRBV29-1 with TRBJ1-5, with 10 bases lining up with TRBD1. The length of the CDR3 is 13 residues. Germline CDR1 reads SQVTM; CDR2 reads ANQGSEA. V was clipped by 6 bases and J by 4 bases; unmatched bases: 3. CDR3 in DNA: TGCAGCGTGCGACAGGGGGCGAATCAGCCCCAGCATTTT. It is translated as CSVRQGANQPQHF.

This chain connects TRBV7-2 to TRBJ2-5; 11 nucleotides match TRBD2. CDR3 length: 16 residues. From germline, CDR1 is SGHTA and CDR2 FQGNSA. V gave up 0 bases and J gave up 1 base; unmatched junction bases: 1. The DNA for the CDR3 is TGTGCCAGCAGCTTAGCGGGGACTAGCGGCCAAGAGACCCAGTACTTC. Translating gives CASSLAGTSGQETQYF.

V and J are TRBV12-3 or TRBV12-4 and TRBJ2-1; the D is unclear. V was cut by 6 bases and J by 6 bases, with 9 bases left in between. The CDR3 consists of 12 residues. The CDR3 sequence: CASRPSGNEQFF. As DNA, the CDR3 is TGTGCCAGCAGGCCCTCGGGCAATGAGCAGTTCTTC.

This chain links TRBV2 with TRBJ1-2; D is unclear. Deletions cut 6 bases from V and 0 bases from J, with 17 bases between. The CDR3 is 16 amino acids. Germline V gene lookup returns CDR1 SNHLY and CDR2 FYNNEI. DNA for the CDR3: TGTGCCAGCAGCGCCACTGGGCAGCCATCTAACTATGGCTACACCTTC. This sequence encodes CASSATGQPSNYGYTF.

The chain couples TRBV4-3 to TRBJ1-1; D is possibly TRBD1 (5 bases). The V gene lost 4 bases and the J gene lost 0 bases, with 9 bases spanning the gap. CDR1 and CDR2 (germline): LGHNA, YSLEER. The CDR3 is made up of 14 amino acids. CDR3 amino acids: CASSRWGLNTEAFF. DNA of the CDR3: TGCGCCAGCAGCCGATGGGGACTGAACACTGAAGCTTTCTTT.

The chain recombines TRBV20-1 with TRBJ2-3; TRBD1 agrees at 8 bases. With 2 bases clipped from V and 0 bases from J, the junction kept 1 base outside the gene matches. In germline, CDR1 is DFQATT, CDR2 SNEGSKA (reference sequence). The CDR3 contains 14 residues. This chain's CDR3 is CSARRDRSTDTQYF. The CDR3, as DNA: TGCAGTGCTAGAAGGGACAGGAGCACAGATACGCAGTATTTT.

This clonotype was seen more than once but under ten times. V is TRBV2 and J is TRBJ2-7; the D gene is possibly TRBD1 (6 bases). Germline V gene sequence: CDR1 SNHLY, CDR2 FYNNEI. Trimming took off 3 bases at V and 0 bases at J, with 12 bases between the two ends. CDR3 length equals 15 residues. This CDR3 reads CASSEVGAASYEQYF. CDR3 nucleotides: TGTGCCAGCAGTGAGGTGGGGGCTGCCTCCTACGAGCAGTACTTC.

V gene TRBV30 combines with J gene TRBJ2-5, with 9 positions matching TRBD1. With 1 base clipped from V and 5 bases from J, the junction kept 8 bases outside the gene matches. The CDR3 has 15 residues. CDR1 GTSNPN and CDR2 SVGIG come from the germline V gene (reference sequence). The CDR3, as DNA: TGTGCCTGGAGTGCCTACAGGGGGCTGGGGGAGACCCAGTACTTC. Its translation: CAWSAYRGLGETQYF.

This chain connects TRBV5-1 to TRBJ2-7; 8 bases map to TRBD1. CDR3 size: 14 residues. CDR1 is SGHRS and CDR2 is YFSETQ in the germline V gene. The J segment lost 2 bases and the V segment lost 3 bases, leaving 4 bases of the junction unmatched. CDR3 nucleotide sequence: TGCGCCAGCAGCTCCAGGGGGCCGGCCTACGAGCAGTACTTC. Residues: CASSSRGPAYEQYF.

This clonotype was seen ten or more times. The rearrangement links TRBV29-1 to TRBJ2-4, with D perhaps TRBD1 (6 bases). CDR1 and CDR2 (germline): SQVTM, ANQGSEA. Trimming left V 4 bases short and J 8 bases short, with 12 bases between. This CDR3 contains 12 residues. The CDR3 is CSVVLGADIQYF. CDR3 in DNA: TGCAGCGTTGTTCTGGGGGCAGACATTCAGTACTTC.

The CDR3 nucleotides are TGTGCCAGCAGTTGGGGTATTAGGGTGAACACTGAAGCTTTCTTT. Translated, it gives CASSWGIRVNTEAFF. This chain links TRBV6-2 or TRBV6-3 with TRBJ1-1; D is undetermined. The CDR3 sequence is 15 residues long. CDR1 and CDR2 (germline): MNHEY, SVGEGT. Trimming removed 4 bases at V and 0 bases at J, with 12 bases between.

This clonotype occurred a few times. The chain recombines TRBV12-3 or TRBV12-4 with TRBJ1-2; no reliable D call. V was clipped by 6 bases and J by 2 bases, with 10 bases between them. The CDR3 sequence is 13 residues long. CDR3 DNA: TGTGCCAGCAGGTCAGAACTAAACTATGGCTACACCTTC. This codes for CASRSELNYGYTF.

This clonotype turned up a few times. The V gene is TRBV20-1, the J gene TRBJ1-5; D is undetermined. CDR3 size: 15 residues. CDR1 is DFQATT and CDR2 is SNEGSKA in the germline V gene (reference sequence). V was clipped by 3 bases and J by 2 bases, with 14 bases between them. CDR3: CSARVQVGGNQPQHF. The CDR3 coding sequence is TGCAGTGCTAGGGTCCAGGTCGGGGGCAATCAGCCCCAGCATTTT.

This clonotype turned up a few times. The rearrangement joins TRBV12-3 or TRBV12-4 to TRBJ2-3; D gene ambiguous. This CDR3 contains 16 residues. The V end lost 2 bases, the J end lost 0 bases, and 12 bases lay between the germline ends. The CDR3 DNA follows: TGTGCCAGCAGTTTATCTCCGGGTACTAGCACAGATACGCAGTATTTT. Translation: CASSLSPGTSTDTQYF.

The chain links TRBV25-1 to TRBJ1-1; D call uncertain. CDR1 and CDR2 from the germline V gene are MGHDK and SYGVNS. This CDR3 contains 11 residues. Trimming left V 7 bases short and J 4 bases short, with 7 bases between. The CDR3 sequence: CASTRGTEAFF. In DNA form, the CDR3 reads TGTGCCAGCACCCGTGGCACTGAAGCTTTCTTT. Full variable domain (missing parts from reference TRBV25-1 and TRBJ1-1): EADIYQTPRYLVIGTGKKITLECSQTMGHDKMYWYQQDPGMELHLIHYSYGVNSTEKGDLSSESTVSRIRTEHFPLTLESARPSHTSQYLCASTRGTEAFFGQGTRLTVV.